Listed here are 12 T cell receptor beta chains from one sample, sequenced in a study of OX40 agonist ivuxolimab in advanced cancers. The table came from immunoSEQ multiplex PCR; TCRdb's copy has only in-frame clones and leaves some out. Seen here are about 93,000 clones, 90% to 95% observed once, and the top ten hold about 2.6%. The starting material was CD4+ or CD8+ T cells sorted from blood, obtained in a trial of the OX40 agonist ivuxolimab. These receptors all come from an adult with an advanced solid tumor such as melanoma, head and neck, liver or kidney cancer.

The rearrangement links TRBV10-1 to TRBJ1-5, with TRBD1 matching 10 bases. The CDR3 has 14 amino acids. Germline CDR1 WNHNN, CDR2 SYGVQD (reference sequence). V was clipped by 6 bases and J by 6 bases; unmatched bases: 5. This CDR3 reads CASRKDRGAQPQHF. CDR3 coding DNA: TGCGCCAGCAGAAAGGACAGGGGGGCTCAGCCCCAGCATTTT.

The chain links TRBV27 to TRBJ1-5; D is uncertain. This CDR3 has 17 residues. CDR1 is MNHEY, CDR2 SMNVEV, per germline (reference sequence). Trimming took off 1 base at V and 2 bases at J, with 15 bases between the two ends. The DNA of the CDR3 is TGTGCCAGCAGTTTATACCCTGTGGTAAGGGGCAATCAGCCCCAGCATTTT. Protein product: CASSLYPVVRGNQPQHF.

The rearrangement links TRBV5-6 to TRBJ2-2; no firm D call. V gave up 3 bases and J gave up 7 bases, with 7 bases separating them. The germline V gene has CDR1 SGHDT and CDR2 YYEEEE. This CDR3 region has 12 residues. The CDR3 region has the DNA TGTGCCAGCAGCTCTAACGACGGGGAGCTGTTTTTT. Translated, it gives CASSSNDGELFF.

This clone was seen once. The chain couples TRBV11-2 to TRBJ2-7; TRBD1 matches 7 bases. The J segment lost 2 bases and the V segment lost 1 base, leaving 2 bases of the junction unmatched. The CDR3 contains 14 residues. CDR1 and CDR2 (germline): SGHAT, FQNNGV. Written as DNA, the CDR3 is TGTGCCAGCAGCTTAGGACAGGGACCCTACGAGCAGTACTTC. Protein sequence: CASSLGQGPYEQYF.

The V and J genes are TRBV5-1 and TRBJ2-7; the D gene is possibly TRBD1 (6 bases). Germline loops: CDR1 SGHRS, CDR2 YFSETQ. Trimming cost V 4 bases and J 4 bases, with 12 bases left between them. This CDR3 comprises 13 residues. The CDR3 nucleotides read TGCGCCAGCAGCCCAGGGGTCGGGTACGAGCAGTACTTC. This codes for CASSPGVGYEQYF.

The chain combines TRBV27 with TRBJ2-1; the D gene is possibly TRBD1 (6 bases). The germline V gene has CDR1 MNHEY and CDR2 SMNVEV (reference sequence). The ends were cut back, 8 bases at V and 7 bases at J, with 21 bases in the middle. CDR3 length equals 15 residues. In nucleotides, the CDR3 is TGTGCCAGCGTACAAATCGGGACATCTCAGAATGAGCAGTTCTTC. This sequence encodes CASVQIGTSQNEQFF.

In its sample, this clone was seen once. V is TRBV4-3 and J is TRBJ1-2; a possible D gene is TRBD1 (5 bases). Per germline, CDR1 LGHNA and CDR2 YSLEER. This CDR3 contains 15 residues. The V end was cut by 0 bases, the J end by 2 bases, with 10 bases between. CDR3 coding DNA: TGCGCCAGCAGCCAAGATATAGGGGCAAACTATGGCTACACCTTC. Translation: CASSQDIGANYGYTF.

The chain has TRBV5-1 and TRBJ1-4; D gene unclear. The CDR3 covers 12 residues. V was clipped by 0 bases and J by 8 bases, with 5 bases between them. CDR1 SGHRS and CDR2 YFSETQ come from the germline V gene. The CDR3 here is CASSLDSEKLFF. The DNA of the CDR3 is TGCGCCAGCAGCTTGGATAGCGAAAAACTGTTTTTT.

This clone was observed a single time. The rearrangement links TRBV4-1 to TRBJ2-3; 7 positions match TRBD2. Germline V gives CDR1 MGHRA, CDR2 YSYEKL. The junction had 6 bases not matched to a gene; V was cut back by 0 bases and J by 6 bases. The CDR3 has 15 amino acids. DNA for the CDR3: TGCGCCAGCAGCCAAGAAAGACTAGCTACCGATACGCAGTATTTT. Its protein is CASSQERLATDTQYF.

This clone was detected only once. The J gene is TRBJ2-1, the V gene TRBV4-3; 14 bases line up with TRBD2. The CDR3 runs to 18 residues. J gave up 2 bases and V 0 bases, and 3 bases lay outside the gene matches. The germline V gene has CDR1 LGHNA and CDR2 YSLEER. The CDR3 spells CASSQDGTSGGPYNEQFF. The CDR3 DNA reads as TGCGCCAGCAGCCAAGACGGGACTAGCGGGGGACCCTACAATGAGCAGTTCTTC.

This clone was seen only once. The rearrangement links TRBV6-5 to TRBJ2-1; D assignment may be TRBD1 or TRBD2 (5 bases each). CDR3 length equals 14 residues. Trimming stripped 2 bases from V and 6 bases from J, with 11 bases between. Germline-derived CDR1 and CDR2 are MNHEY and SVGAGI. CDR3 DNA: TGTGCCAGCAGTTACGGGGACGGGCCCAATGAGCAGTTCTTC. This translates into CASSYGDGPNEQFF.

V gene TRBV4-3 combines with J gene TRBJ2-2, with 7 bases matching TRBD1. Unmatched junction bases numbered 16, after V lost 2 bases and J lost 1 base. CDR3 length: 20 residues. The germline V gene has CDR1 LGHNA and CDR2 YSLEER. In nucleotides, the CDR3 is TGCGCCAGCAGCCAACGATACAATTATCAGCGGACAGGGAACACCGGGGAGCTGTTTTTT. Protein sequence: CASSQRYNYQRTGNTGELFF.